Shown below are 27 T cell receptor beta chains from a single sample sequenced in a study of T-cell memory formation after mild COVID-19. One entry per CDR3 protein, called by TCRdb with MiXCR from the 5' RACE reads. The sample includes about 410,000 distinct CDR3 sequences, more than 20% seen only once; the top ten take around 14%. Sequencing was done on a sample of PBMCs or a T cell subset sorted from them (not recorded which). The receptors stem from an adult woman who had mild COVID-19 (a few samples of this study predate the infection). Cell type and time point are not known.

The chain carries TRBV12-5 and TRBJ2-2; TRBD2 might be the D (6 bases). CDR3 length: 13 residues. The germline V gene encodes CDR1 LGHNT and CDR2 FRNRAP. V was shortened by 5 bases and J by 3 bases, with 7 bases between the two germline ends. The CDR3 reads CASGPGDTGELFF. The CDR3 region has the DNA TGTGCTAGTGGTCCGGGGGACACCGGGGAGCTGTTTTTT.

The gene calls are TRBV7-2 and TRBJ2-2, with 8 nucleotides matching TRBD1. Germline-derived CDR1 and CDR2 are SGHTA and FQGNSA. Germline trimming cut 3 bases from V and 0 bases from J; bases unmatched to any gene: 6. The CDR3 is made up of 17 amino acids. CDR3 bases: TGTGCCAGCAGCTTGGCAGGGGGCCAACCGAACACCGGGGAGCTGTTTTTT. It yields the protein CASSLAGGQPNTGELFF.

CDR3 sequence reads: CASSMAGATEAFF. CDR3 DNA sequence: TGTGCCAGTAGTATGGCAGGGGCTACTGAAGCTTTCTTT. This chain connects TRBV19 to TRBJ1-1; D possibly corresponds to TRBD1 (6 bases). CDR1 and CDR2 (germline): LNHDA, SQIVND (reference sequence). The length of the CDR3 is 13 residues. Deletions cut 3 bases from V and 5 bases from J, with 10 bases between.

V is TRBV28 and J is TRBJ2-5; D tentatively reads TRBD1 or TRBD2 (6 bases each). The CDR3 has 15 amino acids. Trimming removed 5 bases from V and 1 base from J, with 14 bases in between. Germline values: CDR1 MDHEN, CDR2 SYDVKM. The CDR3, as DNA: TGTGCCAGCAGTCCGGGGGCAGCAGCCCAAGAGACCCAGTACTTC. It translates to CASSPGAAAQETQYF.

This sequence joins TRBV7-9 and TRBJ2-5; tentatively, D is TRBD1 (5 bases). Trimming removed 4 bases at V and 5 bases at J, with 11 bases between. There are 13 residues in the CDR3. Germline assignment: CDR1 SEHNR and CDR2 FQNEAQ (reference sequence). The DNA of the CDR3 is TGTGCCAGCAGCTCAGGGTGGTTGGAGACCCAGTACTTC. Translating it yields CASSSGWLETQYF.

The chain combines TRBV12-3 or TRBV12-4 with TRBJ2-2; 8 bases are shared with TRBD1. CDR3 length: 15 residues. Trimming took 6 bases from V and 5 from J; bases not matched to a gene: 8. CDR3: CASRPEDRATGELFF. The CDR3 DNA is TGTGCCAGCAGACCGGAGGACAGGGCGACCGGGGAGCTGTTTTTT.

V is TRBV7-2 and J is TRBJ1-2; possible D gene TRBD1, 5 bases. Germline CDR1 SGHTA, CDR2 FQGNSA. Trimming took 5 bases from V and 5 from J, leaving 15 bases between them. CDR3 length: 14 amino acids. DNA for the CDR3: TGTGCCAGCAGCCCAGGGTCCGAATCATATGGCTACACCTTC. It specifies CASSPGSESYGYTF.

The V and J genes are TRBV5-6 and TRBJ1-1, with D hard to call. This CDR3 contains 14 residues. Germline V gene data show CDR1 as SGHDT and CDR2 as YYEEEE. V was trimmed by 5 bases and J by 0 bases, leaving 11 bases between them. The CDR3 coding sequence is TGTGCCAGCAGGCCCCGCGGAGTGAACACTGAAGCTTTCTTT. It codes for CASRPRGVNTEAFF.

The chain recombines TRBV6-5 with TRBJ2-1; D is undetermined. V lost 6 bases and J lost 2, with 11 bases in between. The CDR3 runs to 14 residues. Germline CDR1 is MNHEY and CDR2 is SVGAGI. CDR3 sequence reads: CASRTGPPYNEQFF. The DNA for the CDR3 is TGTGCCAGCAGGACTGGACCTCCCTACAATGAGCAGTTCTTC.

V gene TRBV7-3 combines with J gene TRBJ2-1; weak D call: TRBD1 (5 bases). The CDR3 consists of 14 residues. V lost 5 bases and J lost 4, with 12 bases in between. Germline assignment: CDR1 SGHTA and CDR2 FQGTGA. In nucleotides, the CDR3 is TGTGCCAGCAGCCGACGGACACTTTACAATGAGCAGTTCTTC. This gives the protein CASSRRTLYNEQFF.

The chain has TRBV7-6 and TRBJ1-1; a weak D match, TRBD1 (6 bases). The V gene lost 5 bases and the J gene lost 5 bases, with 18 bases spanning the gap. The CDR3 runs to 15 residues. Germline-derived CDR1 and CDR2 are SGHVS and FNYEAQ. The CDR3 bases are TGTGCCAGCAGCATTGGTCCAGGGGCTCGGACTGAAGCTTTCTTT. This sequence encodes CASSIGPGARTEAFF.

This clonotype was seen a handful of times. The rearrangement joins TRBV20-1 to TRBJ1-1; a weak D match, TRBD1 (5 bases). The CDR3 has 12 amino acids. Germline-derived CDR1 and CDR2 are DFQATT and SNEGSKA (reference sequence). V lost 6 bases and J lost 7, with 15 bases in between. CDR3 loop: CSATLRQFEAFF. In DNA form, the CDR3 reads TGCAGTGCAACCTTGAGACAGTTTGAAGCTTTCTTT.

Only one count was recorded for this clonotype. The J gene is TRBJ2-1, the V gene TRBV21-1; the D call TRBD2 from the table was never checked on the DNA. TRBV21-1 constitutes a pseudogene. The CDR3 totals 16 residues. CDR3 nucleotides: TGTGCCAGCAGCACCCCGGGGCTACGGCGGAGAAATGAGCAGTTCTTC. It translates to CASSTPGLRRRNEQFF.

CDR3 coding DNA: TGCGCCAGCAGCTTGGAGAGTGAGCAGTTCTTC. Translated, it gives CASSLESEQFF. The V call is TRBV5-1, the J call TRBJ2-1; D is ambiguous. This CDR3 has 11 amino acids. Germline V gene sequence: CDR1 SGHRS, CDR2 YFSETQ. Trimming left V 0 bases short and J 9 bases short, with 4 bases between.

This clonotype was detected only a few times. This chain uses TRBV20-1 with TRBJ1-1; no clear D. The CDR3 consists of 11 residues. CDR1 is DFQATT and CDR2 is SNEGSKA in the germline V gene (reference sequence). V was cut by 1 base and J by 6 bases, with 6 bases left in between. DNA for the CDR3: TGCAGTGCTAGAGCCCTCTCTGAAGCTTTCTTT. Its translation is CSARALSEAFF.

This rearrangement joins TRBV7-2 to TRBJ2-7; the match to TRBD1 covers 7 bases. Germline trimming cut 2 bases from V and 3 bases from J; bases unmatched to any gene: 4. Germline CDR1 SGHTA, CDR2 FQGNSA. The CDR3 is 14 amino acids. This chain's CDR3 is CASSLRRQGYEQYF. DNA of the CDR3: TGTGCCAGCAGCTTACGGCGACAGGGCTACGAGCAGTACTTC.

The chain couples TRBV5-1 to TRBJ2-1; 9 bases align to TRBD1. With 0 bases clipped from V and 8 bases from J, the junction kept 6 bases outside the gene matches. CDR3 length: 15 amino acids. Per germline, CDR1 SGHRS and CDR2 YFSETQ. CDR3 loop: CASSLVGQGMDEQFF. Written as DNA, the CDR3 is TGCGCCAGCAGCTTGGTGGGACAGGGTATGGATGAGCAGTTCTTC.

The chain is built from TRBV7-9 and TRBJ1-1; 9 bases map to TRBD1. The germline V gene has CDR1 SEHNR and CDR2 FQNEAQ (reference sequence). This CDR3 contains 16 residues. The V and J ends lost 2 bases and 5 bases, in that order; junction bases with no gene match: 9. The CDR3 nucleotides are TGTGCCAGCAGCTTATTAGAAGGACAGGGGAAAACTGAAGCTTTCTTT. Residues: CASSLLEGQGKTEAFF. Full variable domain (missing parts from reference TRBV7-9 and TRBJ1-1): DTGVSQNPRHKITKRGQNVTFRCDPISEHNRLYWYRQTLGQGPEFLTYFQNEAQLEKSRLLSDRFSAERPKGSFSTLEIQRTEQGDSAMYLCASSLLEGQGKTEAFFGQGTRLTVV.

The chain employs TRBV6-2 or TRBV6-3 and TRBJ1-2, with D unresolved. The germline V gene has CDR1 MNHEY and CDR2 SVGEGT. V was trimmed by 6 bases and J by 6 bases, leaving 20 bases between them. The CDR3 totals 15 residues. CDR3 nucleotides: TGTGCCAGCAGAAACCCCTTGACGGCTTACAATGGCTACACCTTC. Translating it yields CASRNPLTAYNGYTF.

J is TRBJ2-2 and V is TRBV7-3; 10 bases line up with TRBD2. CDR1 SGHTA and CDR2 FQGTGA come from the germline V gene. The CDR3 consists of 17 residues. With 0 bases clipped from V and 7 bases from J, the junction kept 8 bases outside the gene matches. The CDR3 DNA sequence: TGTGCCAGCAGCTTAACGACAGCGGGGGGGCCTGGCGGGGAGCTGTTTTTT. Amino acid sequence: CASSLTTAGGPGGELFF. Full variable domain (rest looked up from reference TRBV7-3 and TRBJ2-2): GAGVSQTPSNKVTEKGKYVELRCDPISGHTALYWYRQSLGQGPEFLIYFQGTGAADDSGLPNDRFFAVRPEGSVSTLKIQRTERGDSAVYLCASSLTTAGGPGGELFFGEGSRLTVL.

The V and J genes are TRBV5-8 and TRBJ2-1; no reliable D call. The CDR3 consists of 12 residues. V was shortened by 6 bases and J by 8 bases, with 12 bases between the two germline ends. CDR1 SGHTS and CDR2 YDEGEE come from the germline V gene. The CDR3 bases are TGTGCCAGCACCCCCCGGAGCTATGAGCAGTTCTTC. This encodes CASTPRSYEQFF.

This clonotype was detected many times. For the CDR3, the DNA is TGTGCCAGCAGCTCTCACTTGGTCGTCGAGACCCAGTACTTC. It translates to CASSSHLVVETQYF. The chain joins TRBV7-9 to TRBJ2-5; unclear D gene. The CDR3 is 14 amino acids. V lost 4 bases to trimming and J lost 5 bases, with 14 bases between them. Per the germline V gene, CDR1 is SEHNR and CDR2 is FQNEAQ (reference sequence).

This clonotype showed up just a few times. The V gene is TRBV5-1, the J gene TRBJ2-7; the match to TRBD2 covers 8 bases. CDR1 SGHRS and CDR2 YFSETQ come from the germline V gene. CDR3 length: 16 amino acids. V lost 3 bases, J lost 5 bases, and 13 bases stayed unmatched. CDR3 region: CASSWDMREAIDEQYF. DNA of the CDR3: TGCGCCAGCAGCTGGGATATGCGGGAGGCCATCGACGAGCAGTACTTC.

The chain links TRBV3-1 to TRBJ1-5, with no clear D. The CDR3 consists of 13 residues. Germline-derived CDR1 and CDR2 are LGHDT and YNNKEL (reference sequence). V lost 0 bases, J lost 6 bases, and 6 bases lay in between. The CDR3 reads CASSQDRVQPQHF. In DNA form, the CDR3 reads TGTGCCAGCAGCCAAGATCGGGTTCAGCCCCAGCATTTT.

This clonotype has more than one count but fewer than ten. This sequence joins TRBV9 and TRBJ2-3; no clear D. Trimming shortened V by 4 bases and J by 0 bases, and 12 bases separated the two germline ends. The CDR3 is 15 amino acids. The germline CDR1 and CDR2 sequences are SGDLS and YYNGEE. In DNA, the CDR3 is TGTGCCAGCAGCAAGGACCTCCTTAGCACAGATACGCAGTATTTT. As protein: CASSKDLLSTDTQYF.

The chain joins TRBV5-4 to TRBJ2-1; 9 bases are a match to TRBD2. Losses at the gene ends were 3 bases for V and 8 bases for J; bases not matched to a gene: 6. Per germline, CDR1 SGHNT and CDR2 YYREEE (reference sequence). This CDR3 has 14 amino acids. CDR3 in amino acids: CASSSRASGDEQFF. The CDR3 bases are TGTGCCAGCAGCTCGCGGGCTAGCGGGGATGAGCAGTTCTTC.

The V and J genes are TRBV5-4 and TRBJ2-7, with 12 bases that match TRBD2. After removal of 3 bases from V and 5 bases from J, the junction contained 3 bases not matched to a gene. This CDR3 has 14 residues. Germline V gene data show CDR1 as SGHNT and CDR2 as YYREEE (reference sequence). CDR3: CASSSTSGSNEQYF. CDR3 sequence (DNA): TGTGCCAGCAGCTCGACTAGCGGGAGTAACGAGCAGTACTTC.